This paragraph covers one T cell receptor (beta chain) sequence. Antigen: not known. The sample comes from a study of Ad26.COV2.S vaccination and SARS-CoV-2 variants. The germline V gene has CDR1 SGHTA and CDR2 FQGTGA. CDR3 length: 13 amino acids. The junction had 5 bases not matched to a gene; V was cut back by 8 bases and J by 4 bases. Treatment meaning: some 19 received Ad26.COV2.S at low or high dose, single or two shots; several received placebo; per-sample allocation not given. It was on day 63 after the first vaccine or placebo injection that samples were taken. The study's findings and limits: Vaccine and placebo recipients had comparable breadth of non-spike TCRs. Recipients given vaccine exceeded placebo recipients in spike-specific TCR breadth. Substantial breadth was reported for post-vaccination spike-specific CD8+ and CD4+ T cells.

TCRdb's table, derived via immunoSEQ multiplex PCR, lists solely in-frame clones and lacks some. The table has 350,000 to 600,000 clones, 70% to 90% seen once; the top ten hold about 1.5%. The sample in question was peripheral blood, obtained in a trial of Ad26.COV2.S vaccine versus placebo. The source is a person aged 18 to 65 who received the Ad26.COV2.S COVID-19 vaccine or a placebo. The V call is TRBV7-3, the J call TRBJ1-1; TRBD1 aligns across 9 bases. The CDR3 DNA is TGTGCCAGCCGGGCGGGACAGGGCACTGAAGCTTTCTTT. It yields the protein CASRAGQGTEAFF.